The clone carrying this T cell receptor (beta chain) was recorded at least ten times. The germline V and J ends were trimmed by 1 base and 2 bases, with 12 bases remaining between them. Germline V lookup: CDR1 DFQATT, CDR2 SNEGSKA (reference sequence). The CDR3 consists of 14 residues. TCRdb redid the calling of the 5' RACE reads with MiXCR, one entry per CDR3 protein. The table shows a few hundred thousand distinct CDR3 sequences, with about 10% occurring only once. This record belongs to a study of identical twins. The gene calls are TRBV20-1 and TRBJ2-7, with unresolved D. The TCR comes from a man aged 50 or older in good health. Source material: memory T cells sorted from blood. This CDR3 reads CSARGLGRTYEQYF. The CDR3 coding sequence is TGCAGTGCTAGAGGTTTAGGGCGAACCTACGAGCAGTACTTC.